The present T cell receptor beta chain was sequenced within a study of blood T cell repertoires in COVID-19 (dated by TCRdb to the early 2020s). In the study overall: Samples from collaborators originated in the United States, Italy and Spain and spanned both the acute and convalescent phases of COVID-19. The repertoires were released in a freely available public database intended as a resource for research on the immune response to SARS-CoV-2. The prospective study material was composed of cDNA or gDNA derived from T cells, B-cell-depleted T cells, or PBMCs. Deeply sampled blood TCRbeta repertoires from subjects exposed to, actively infected with, or recovered from COVID-19 were included in the dataset. Nearly every sample came with metadata listing a de-identified subject ID, COVID-19 status, age in years and sex. The samples were drawn from two sources: the first 160 participants of the ongoing ImmuneRACE study, and 1,254 subjects contributed by 6 global collaborators. Where available, HLA class I and class II types were obtained from metadata supplied by the sample provider rather than from assay-based typing.

Whole blood was collected in K2EDTA tubes by collaborating institutions according to the institutions' own protocols. Collaborator samples were shipped for TCRbeta analysis as frozen whole blood, isolated PBMCs, or DNA extracted from either sample type. TCRbeta CDR3 regions were amplified from genomic DNA by means of the immunoSEQ Assay, a bias-controlled multiplex PCR. For the original study's pipeline: Nucleated cell counts per sample were estimated from amplification of reference gene primers within the assay. To quantify the absolute abundance of each unique TCRbeta CDR3 rearrangement, sequence reads were collapsed and filtered. Productive Simpson clonality was computed per sample as the square root of Simpson's diversity index over productive rearrangements. The clones in this table, taken by TCRdb from immuneACCESS, are in-frame only. Not every clone is retained; where verified, under half of the shortfall comes from an unresolved V gene, and the cause of the rest is unknown. V and J calls and clone size are those listed in that table; D and trimming were worked out from the DNA. The sample yields roughly 250,000 clones; 70% to 85% were counted once. Jointly, the top ten make up about 1.9% of the sample.

General conclusions and limits of the study: The quantity of clinical and demographic metadata differed by source and by participant and was supplied without curation.

This clone appeared many times. Its antigen is not yet known. Base quality data are lacking; no much larger clone is found one base away. CDR1 and CDR2 are drawn from the germline V gene: SGDLS, YYNGEE. The CDR3 holds 15 amino acids from the cysteine to the phenylalanine. Only CDR3 DNA is held: 45 bases, read in frame from base 1. Germline trimming: 0 bases from V, 0 bases from J; junction bases outside gene matches: 2. The material sequenced was peripheral blood. The V gene is TRBV9 and the J gene is TRBJ2-7; 8 central nucleotides agree with TRBD2. The receptor was isolated from an elderly woman with acute or convalescent COVID-19. The CDR3 reads CASSVEGTSSYEQYF. The bases read TGTGCCAGCAGCGTAGAGGGGACTAGCTCCTACGAGCAGTACTTC.